Sequencing of this TCR beta chain was carried out in a study of blood T cell repertoires in COVID-19. Overall study context: There were acute and convalescent COVID-19 samples, and they came from the United States, Italy and Spain. Sources were T cells, B-cell-depleted T cells, or PBMCs; the material itself was cDNA or gDNA.

V was shortened by 4 bases and J by 5 bases, with 11 bases between the two germline ends. Looked up from germline, CDR1 is SNHLY and CDR2 is FYNNEI. This CDR3 contains 13 residues. The protocol was immunoSEQ multiplex PCR, while the TCRdb copy is restricted to in-frame clones and leaves out a portion. The sample consists of 360,000 or so clones, around 83% of them appearing once. This receptor was identified in a woman aged 45-65 years who had recovered from COVID-19. Sequencing was performed on PBMCs or T cells enriched from blood (not recorded which). This chain links TRBV2 with TRBJ1-1; D gene ambiguous. The CDR3 here is CASSGLFGTEAFF. In DNA form, the CDR3 reads TGTGCCAGCAGTGGACTGTTCGGGACTGAAGCTTTCTTT.